Listed below are T cell receptor beta chains from one sample, sequenced in a study of siplizumab effects on memory and regulatory T cells. TCRdb's copy holds only in-frame clones and misses some; the assay was immunoSEQ multiplex PCR. The sample holds over 70,000 clones, approximately 95% seen once. The sequenced sample consisted of CD8+ T cells sorted from blood. The receptors come from a human donor in good health. Both conserved end residues are part of each CDR3. Fields, in order: D gene, V gene, clone size, CDR3 length, J gene, CDR3 DNA, CDR3 protein. D genes are given only for firm matches. Clone size is not always given. Where it is, it says once, few, many or a class for expanded clones.

d_call: -
v_call: TRBV28
clone_size: -
cdr3_length: 18
j_call: TRBJ2-4
cdr3_nt: TGTGCCAGCAGCTTAAAGTCTGGGGCCCCAATAGCCAAAAACATTCAGTACTTC
cdr3_aa: CASSLKSGAPIAKNIQYF

d_call: -
v_call: TRBV19
clone_size: -
cdr3_length: 14
j_call: TRBJ2-3
cdr3_nt: TGTGCCAGTAGTTATGGGTCTAGCACAGATACGCAGTATTTT
cdr3_aa: CASSYGSSTDTQYF

d_call: TRBD2
v_call: TRBV19
clone_size: -
cdr3_length: 15
j_call: TRBJ2-5
cdr3_nt: TGTGCCAGTAGTATACTTTTGACTAGCACAGAGACCCAGTACTTC
cdr3_aa: CASSILLTSTETQYF

d_call: -
v_call: TRBV5-6
clone_size: -
cdr3_length: 15
j_call: TRBJ1-5
cdr3_nt: TGTGCCAGCAGCTTGGCCGGCATGAGCAATCAGCCCCAGCATTTT
cdr3_aa: CASSLAGMSNQPQHF

d_call: -
v_call: TRBV7-6
clone_size: -
cdr3_length: 14
j_call: TRBJ2-5
cdr3_nt: TGTGCCAGCAGCCAAAACAGGGAACAAGAGACCCAGTACTTC
cdr3_aa: CASSQNREQETQYF

d_call: -
v_call: TRBV12-5
clone_size: -
cdr3_length: 12
j_call: TRBJ2-7
cdr3_nt: TGTGCTAGTGGCATACAGGGTTACGAGCAGTACTTC
cdr3_aa: CASGIQGYEQYF

d_call: TRBD1
v_call: TRBV4-1
clone_size: -
cdr3_length: 14
j_call: TRBJ1-5
cdr3_nt: TGCGCCAGCAGCCAGACAGGGGGCAAACAGCCCCAGCATTTT
cdr3_aa: CASSQTGGKQPQHF

d_call: -
v_call: TRBV7-8
clone_size: -
cdr3_length: 15
j_call: TRBJ2-7
cdr3_nt: TGTGCCAGCAGCTTATCGTCGGGCCAGACCTACGAGCAGTACTTC
cdr3_aa: CASSLSSGQTYEQYF

d_call: -
v_call: TRBV7-9
clone_size: -
cdr3_length: 13
j_call: TRBJ2-5
cdr3_nt: TGTGCCAGCAGCTTCCAGCCTGAAGAGACCCAGTACTTC
cdr3_aa: CASSFQPEETQYF

d_call: -
v_call: TRBV5-1
clone_size: -
cdr3_length: 14
j_call: TRBJ1-1
cdr3_nt: TGCGCCAGCAAAGACGGATCGGGGGACACTGAAGCTTTCTTT
cdr3_aa: CASKDGSGDTEAFF

d_call: -
v_call: TRBV7-3
clone_size: -
cdr3_length: 14
j_call: TRBJ2-5
cdr3_nt: TGTGCCAGCAGCTTAGGCCTATCCGGGGAGACCCAGTACTTC
cdr3_aa: CASSLGLSGETQYF

d_call: TRBD1
v_call: TRBV19
clone_size: -
cdr3_length: 14
j_call: TRBJ1-2
cdr3_nt: TGTGCCAGTAGTATAGGCGGACAGGAGGTTGGCTACACCTTC
cdr3_aa: CASSIGGQEVGYTF

d_call: TRBD1
v_call: TRBV7-9
clone_size: -
cdr3_length: 16
j_call: TRBJ2-7
cdr3_nt: TGTGCCAGCAGCCCACCGGTGACAGGGAAGGGGGTCGAGCAGTACTTC
cdr3_aa: CASSPPVTGKGVEQYF

d_call: -
v_call: TRBV4-2
clone_size: once
cdr3_length: 15
j_call: TRBJ1-1
cdr3_nt: TGTGCCAGCAGCCCCCGGACCCTAATGAACACTGAAGCTTTCTTT
cdr3_aa: CASSPRTLMNTEAFF

d_call: -
v_call: TRBV27
clone_size: few
cdr3_length: 14
j_call: TRBJ2-1
cdr3_nt: TGTGCCAGCAGTTTAGGGGGGTACTACAATGAGCAGTTCTTC
cdr3_aa: CASSLGGYYNEQFF

d_call: -
v_call: TRBV10-1
clone_size: few
cdr3_length: 11
j_call: TRBJ2-7
cdr3_nt: TGCGCCAGCAGTGACTCGGACGAGCAGTACTTC
cdr3_aa: CASSDSDEQYF

d_call: -
v_call: TRBV11-3
clone_size: -
cdr3_length: 12
j_call: TRBJ2-2
cdr3_nt: TGTGCCAGCGAGGGTAAAACCGGGGAGCTGTTTTTT
cdr3_aa: CASEGKTGELFF

d_call: -
v_call: TRBV7-2
clone_size: -
cdr3_length: 14
j_call: TRBJ2-7
cdr3_nt: TGTGCCAGCAGCTTAGGTCTGGGAGCCTACGAGCAGTACTTC
cdr3_aa: CASSLGLGAYEQYF

d_call: -
v_call: TRBV27
clone_size: -
cdr3_length: 13
j_call: TRBJ2-1
cdr3_nt: TGTGCCAGCAGTTTAGGAGATTACAATGAGCAGTTCTTC
cdr3_aa: CASSLGDYNEQFF

d_call: TRBD1
v_call: TRBV9
clone_size: -
cdr3_length: 15
j_call: TRBJ1-5
cdr3_nt: TGTGCCAGCAGCGAGGGACAGGGGTACAATCAGCCCCAGCATTTT
cdr3_aa: CASSEGQGYNQPQHF

d_call: TRBD1
v_call: TRBV6-6
clone_size: -
cdr3_length: 15
j_call: TRBJ2-7
cdr3_nt: TGTGCCAGCAGTTACTCGTGGGACAGGGGCCACGAGCAGTACTTC
cdr3_aa: CASSYSWDRGHEQYF

d_call: TRBD1
v_call: TRBV5-1
clone_size: -
cdr3_length: 16
j_call: TRBJ1-2
cdr3_nt: TGCGCCAGCAGCTTGAGACAGGGGGATATTACCTATGGCTACACCTTC
cdr3_aa: CASSLRQGDITYGYTF

d_call: -
v_call: TRBV15
clone_size: -
cdr3_length: 17
j_call: TRBJ2-1
cdr3_nt: TGTGCCACCAGCAGAGGTCCCCTAGGGGGAGCCTACAATGAGCAGTTCTTC
cdr3_aa: CATSRGPLGGAYNEQFF

d_call: -
v_call: TRBV28
clone_size: -
cdr3_length: 15
j_call: TRBJ2-7
cdr3_nt: TGTGCCAGCAGTCCCGGGGACGGCCAAGCCTACGAGCAGTACTTC
cdr3_aa: CASSPGDGQAYEQYF

d_call: TRBD1
v_call: TRBV19
clone_size: -
cdr3_length: 13
j_call: TRBJ2-7
cdr3_nt: TGTGCCAGTAGTTACAGGGGGTTCGACGAGCAGTACTTC
cdr3_aa: CASSYRGFDEQYF

d_call: TRBD1
v_call: TRBV6-4
clone_size: once
cdr3_length: 16
j_call: TRBJ1-2
cdr3_nt: TGTGCCAGCAGTGACTACGCGGGACAGGGGAAGAATGGCTACACCTTC
cdr3_aa: CASSDYAGQGKNGYTF

d_call: TRBD1
v_call: TRBV18
clone_size: -
cdr3_length: 14
j_call: TRBJ1-5
cdr3_nt: TGTGCCAGCTCACCCGGGACAGGGAATCAGCCCCAGCATTTT
cdr3_aa: CASSPGTGNQPQHF

d_call: TRBD1
v_call: TRBV11-1
clone_size: once
cdr3_length: 15
j_call: TRBJ2-3
cdr3_nt: TGTGCCAGCAGCTTAGCGGACAGGGGCTCAGATACGCAGTATTTT
cdr3_aa: CASSLADRGSDTQYF

d_call: TRBD2
v_call: TRBV28
clone_size: -
cdr3_length: 16
j_call: TRBJ2-1
cdr3_nt: TGTGCCAGCAGTTTATCGCGCGGGAGGGGGTACAATGAGCAGTTCTTC
cdr3_aa: CASSLSRGRGYNEQFF

d_call: TRBD1
v_call: TRBV2
clone_size: -
cdr3_length: 17
j_call: TRBJ2-2
cdr3_nt: TGTGCCAGCAGTGAGGGGACAGGGAGGGCGAACACCGGGGAGCTGTTTTTT
cdr3_aa: CASSEGTGRANTGELFF

d_call: -
v_call: TRBV6-5
clone_size: -
cdr3_length: 15
j_call: TRBJ1-3
cdr3_nt: TGTGCCAGCAGTTACTCCGGGACGGCTGGAAACACCATATATTTT
cdr3_aa: CASSYSGTAGNTIYF

d_call: TRBD2
v_call: TRBV27
clone_size: -
cdr3_length: 16
j_call: TRBJ2-2
cdr3_nt: TGTGCCAGCAGTTATCAAGCGGGAGGGCCACCCGGGGAGCTGTTTTTT
cdr3_aa: CASSYQAGGPPGELFF

d_call: -
v_call: TRBV7-9
clone_size: -
cdr3_length: 10
j_call: TRBJ1-3
cdr3_nt: TGTGCCAGCAAGGGGAACACCATATATTTT
cdr3_aa: CASKGNTIYF

d_call: TRBD2
v_call: TRBV15
clone_size: -
cdr3_length: 15
j_call: TRBJ2-1
cdr3_nt: TGTGCCACCAGTGTGGCGGGAGGCCTCTACAATGAGCAGTTCTTC
cdr3_aa: CATSVAGGLYNEQFF

d_call: -
v_call: TRBV21-1
clone_size: -
cdr3_length: 11
j_call: TRBJ2-5
cdr3_nt: TGTGCCGCCCGGGACCAAGAGACCCAGTACTTC
cdr3_aa: CAARDQETQYF

d_call: TRBD1
v_call: TRBV5-6
clone_size: -
cdr3_length: 14
j_call: TRBJ2-7
cdr3_nt: TGTGCCAGCAGCTTGGAGGACAGGGGCCGGGAGCAGTACTTC
cdr3_aa: CASSLEDRGREQYF

d_call: TRBD1
v_call: TRBV7-9
clone_size: once
cdr3_length: 15
j_call: TRBJ1-1
cdr3_nt: TGTGCCAGCAGCTTATACAGGGGATCGAACACTGAAGCTTTCTTT
cdr3_aa: CASSLYRGSNTEAFF

d_call: TRBD1
v_call: TRBV30
clone_size: -
cdr3_length: 16
j_call: TRBJ1-2
cdr3_nt: TGTGCCTGGAGTTCCACAGGACAGGGAATTATGTATGGCTACACCTTC
cdr3_aa: CAWSSTGQGIMYGYTF

d_call: TRBD2
v_call: TRBV6-4
clone_size: -
cdr3_length: 17
j_call: TRBJ2-1
cdr3_nt: TGTGCCAGCAGTGACTCTGCCCTAGCGGGCCAGTACAATGAGCAGTTCTTC
cdr3_aa: CASSDSALAGQYNEQFF

d_call: -
v_call: TRBV9
clone_size: -
cdr3_length: 15
j_call: TRBJ2-1
cdr3_nt: TGTGCCAGTTCCCTGACCGGGACAACGACCAATGAGCAGTTCTTC
cdr3_aa: CASSLTGTTTNEQFF

d_call: TRBD2
v_call: TRBV2
clone_size: once
cdr3_length: 13
j_call: TRBJ2-7
cdr3_nt: TGTGCCAGCGCGGGAGGGCCTGCCTACGAGCAGTACTTC
cdr3_aa: CASAGGPAYEQYF

d_call: TRBD1
v_call: TRBV2
clone_size: -
cdr3_length: 13
j_call: TRBJ1-1
cdr3_nt: TGTGCCAGCAGGCCAGGGACAGGGCTTGAAGCTTTCTTT
cdr3_aa: CASRPGTGLEAFF

d_call: -
v_call: TRBV5-1
clone_size: -
cdr3_length: 13
j_call: TRBJ2-1
cdr3_nt: TGCGCCAGCAGCTTTCGTCTCTACAATGAGCAGTTCTTC
cdr3_aa: CASSFRLYNEQFF

d_call: -
v_call: TRBV27
clone_size: -
cdr3_length: 14
j_call: TRBJ2-5
cdr3_nt: TGTGCCAGCAGTTTATTGTCCCCCGGAGAGACCCAGTACTTC
cdr3_aa: CASSLLSPGETQYF

d_call: TRBD1
v_call: TRBV10-3
clone_size: -
cdr3_length: 13
j_call: TRBJ1-4
cdr3_nt: TGTGCCATCAGGGACAGGGACGGGGAAAAACTGTTTTTT
cdr3_aa: CAIRDRDGEKLFF

d_call: -
v_call: TRBV6-1
clone_size: -
cdr3_length: 14
j_call: TRBJ2-3
cdr3_nt: TGTGCCAGCAGTGAATGGGTGGAGCTTGATACGCAGTATTTT
cdr3_aa: CASSEWVELDTQYF

d_call: -
v_call: TRBV4-1
clone_size: -
cdr3_length: 15
j_call: TRBJ2-7
cdr3_nt: TGCGCCAGCAGCCAAGGTTCACAGCTCTCCTACGAGCAGTACTTC
cdr3_aa: CASSQGSQLSYEQYF

d_call: -
v_call: TRBV2
clone_size: -
cdr3_length: 10
j_call: TRBJ1-2
cdr3_nt: TGTGCCTGGGAGGATTATGGCTACACCTTC
cdr3_aa: CAWEDYGYTF

d_call: TRBD1
v_call: TRBV4-1
clone_size: once
cdr3_length: 16
j_call: TRBJ2-7
cdr3_nt: TGCGCCAGCAGCCTAGGACAGGGGGATCTAGACGGCGAGCAGTACTTC
cdr3_aa: CASSLGQGDLDGEQYF

d_call: -
v_call: TRBV6-6
clone_size: -
cdr3_length: 14
j_call: TRBJ2-5
cdr3_nt: TGTGCCAGCAGTTACGACAGGTTCCAAGAGACCCAGTACTTC
cdr3_aa: CASSYDRFQETQYF

d_call: -
v_call: TRBV13
clone_size: -
cdr3_length: 12
j_call: TRBJ2-7
cdr3_nt: TGTGCCAGCAGCGCCGGAGAAGGTGGGCAGTACTTC
cdr3_aa: CASSAGEGGQYF

d_call: TRBD2
v_call: TRBV5-1
clone_size: -
cdr3_length: 16
j_call: TRBJ2-3
cdr3_nt: TGCGCCAGCGGAGGATCCAGACTAGCGGATACGCATACGCAGTATTTT
cdr3_aa: CASGGSRLADTHTQYF

d_call: TRBD2
v_call: TRBV9
clone_size: -
cdr3_length: 16
j_call: TRBJ2-1
cdr3_nt: TGTGCCAGCAGCGTCGAAGTAGCGGGGGCCTACAATGAGCAGTTCTTC
cdr3_aa: CASSVEVAGAYNEQFF